A single sample gave rise to the 2 T cell receptor beta chains below, sequenced in a study of cytomegalovirus exposure and HLA in healthy donors. Primers for the PCR totalled 60 Vbeta and 13 Jbeta. Assay: immunoSEQ multiplex PCR; the TCRdb copy retains only in-frame clones and omits some. The table shows 120,000 or so clones, with roughly 72% occurring only once. The specimen sequenced was PBMCs. These receptors all stem from a woman in her 50s in good health and CMV-seropositive.

The table lists this clone with a few counts. J is TRBJ2-3 and V is TRBV7-2; D not resolved. The germline CDR1 and CDR2 sequences are SGHTA and FQGNSA. The CDR3 runs to 13 residues. V lost 1 base, J lost 2 bases, and 4 bases lay in between. The DNA for the CDR3 is TGTGCCAGCAGCTTAGACACCACAGATACGCAGTATTTT. Protein: CASSLDTTDTQYF.

V is TRBV5-1 and J is TRBJ1-5, with D tentatively TRBD1 (6 bases). The CDR3 has 15 residues. Germline V gene sequence: CDR1 SGHRS, CDR2 YFSETQ. The V end was cut by 3 bases, the J end by 5 bases, with 15 bases between. CDR3 sequence reads: CASSSDPGQDQPQHF. The CDR3 DNA follows: TGCGCCAGCAGCTCTGATCCGGGACAAGATCAGCCCCAGCATTTT.